A single sample gave rise to the 7 T cell receptor beta chains below, sequenced in a study of T cell responses to AZD1222 COVID-19 vaccine. Method: immunoSEQ multiplex PCR; TCRdb's copy keeps in-frame clones and lacks some. The sample comprises approximately 110,000 clones, around 87% of which are singletons, and 4% to 5.5% rests with the top ten. Sequencing used peripheral blood, obtained 28 days after the second AZD1222 dose. Receptors originate from an adult who received the AZD1222 COVID-19 vaccine.

The rearrangement uses TRBV21-1 and TRBJ2-1; the D call TRBD2 from the table was never checked on the DNA. TRBV21-1 is reported as a pseudogene. The CDR3 contains 19 residues. CDR3 in DNA: TGTGCCAGCAGCAAAAGCCCTAGCGGGAGGGTCAGCACACACAATGAGCAGTTCTTC. Its protein is CASSKSPSGRVSTHNEQFF.

J is TRBJ2-1 and V is TRBV5-1, with 9 bases identical to TRBD1. V lost 4 bases, J lost 5 bases, and 7 bases stayed unmatched. CDR1 and CDR2 (germline): SGHRS, YFSETQ. The CDR3 length is 15 residues. The CDR3 sequence: CASSLSGQGDNEQFF. The CDR3 coding sequence is TGCGCCAGCAGCCTCTCGGGACAGGGAGACAATGAGCAGTTCTTC.

The rearrangement links TRBV7-2 to TRBJ1-5; TRBD1 is a possible D gene (5 bases). The length of the CDR3 is 15 residues. Between the trimmed V and J ends, which lost 5 bases and 3 bases, there was a span of 14 bases. CDR1 and CDR2 (germline): SGHTA, FQGNSA. CDR3 in DNA: TGTGCCAGCAGCGTTACAGGTTCCCACAATCAGCCCCAGCATTTT. It yields the protein CASSVTGSHNQPQHF.

The chain employs TRBV9 and TRBJ2-1; 7 nucleotides match TRBD2. The junction had 5 bases not matched to a gene; V was cut back by 3 bases and J by 2 bases. The germline gives CDR1 SGDLS, CDR2 YYNGEE. This CDR3 contains 15 residues. DNA for the CDR3: TGTGCCAGCAGCGCGCAGGGAGGGGCCTACAATGAGCAGTTCTTC. The encoded protein is CASSAQGGAYNEQFF.

This clone was observed once. The rearrangement joins TRBV11-2 to TRBJ2-7, with D perhaps TRBD1 (6 bases). V was shortened by 0 bases and J by 6 bases, with 15 bases between the two germline ends. CDR1 and CDR2 from the germline V gene are SGHAT and FQNNGV. This CDR3 spans 15 amino acids. CDR3 amino acids: CASSLDSLTGLEQYF. In nucleotides, the CDR3 is TGTGCCAGCAGCTTAGATTCCCTCACAGGGCTCGAGCAGTACTTC.

The chain recombines TRBV20-1 with TRBJ2-1, with D possibly matching TRBD1 (6 bases). The CDR3 extends over 14 amino acids. V gave up 3 bases and J gave up 1 base, with 10 bases separating them. Germline V gene data show CDR1 as DFQATT and CDR2 as SNEGSKA (reference sequence). The CDR3 reads CSASSGTSYNEQFF. The CDR3 coding sequence is TGCAGTGCTAGTTCCGGGACATCCTACAATGAGCAGTTCTTC.

The rearrangement uses TRBV5-1 and TRBJ2-7, with D hard to call. Germline V gene data show CDR1 as SGHRS and CDR2 as YFSETQ. The CDR3 totals 15 residues. Deletions cut 0 bases from V and 1 base from J, with 11 bases between. The CDR3, as DNA: TGCGCCAGCAGCTTGGGTCTCAGGATATCCTACGAGCAGTACTTC. Translating it yields CASSLGLRISYEQYF.